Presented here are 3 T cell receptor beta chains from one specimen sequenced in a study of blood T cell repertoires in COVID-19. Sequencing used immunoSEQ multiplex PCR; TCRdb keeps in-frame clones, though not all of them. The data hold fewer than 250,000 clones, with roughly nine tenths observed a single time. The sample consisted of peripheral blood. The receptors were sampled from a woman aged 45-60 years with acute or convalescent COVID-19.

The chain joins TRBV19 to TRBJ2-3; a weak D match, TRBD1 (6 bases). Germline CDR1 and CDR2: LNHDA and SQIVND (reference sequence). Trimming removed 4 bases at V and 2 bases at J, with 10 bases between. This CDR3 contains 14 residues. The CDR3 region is CASSTRTDTDTQYF. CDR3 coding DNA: TGTGCCAGTAGTACCAGGACAGACACAGATACGCAGTATTTT.

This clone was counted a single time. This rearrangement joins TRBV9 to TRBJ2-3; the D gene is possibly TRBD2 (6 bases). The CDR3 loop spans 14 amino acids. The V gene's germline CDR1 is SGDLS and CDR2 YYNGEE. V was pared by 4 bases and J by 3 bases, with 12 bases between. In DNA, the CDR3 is TGTGCCAGCAGCCCGCGGGGTTCGACAGATACGCAGTATTTT. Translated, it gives CASSPRGSTDTQYF.

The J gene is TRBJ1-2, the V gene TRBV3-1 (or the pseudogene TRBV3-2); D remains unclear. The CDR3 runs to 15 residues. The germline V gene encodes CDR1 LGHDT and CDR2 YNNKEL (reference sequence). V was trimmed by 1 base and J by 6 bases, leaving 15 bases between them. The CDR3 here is CASSQGRPRSNGYTF. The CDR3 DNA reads TGTGCCAGCAGCCAAGGGCGGCCGCGGTCAAATGGCTACACCTTC.